The 5 T cell receptor beta chains reported below all come from one sample, sequenced in a study of somatic mutations in cytotoxic T cells in rheumatoid arthritis. Generated by immunoSEQ multiplex PCR, the TCRdb table keeps only in-frame clones and is missing some. The sample consists of 13,000 to 15,000 clones, more than 60% of them appearing once. Specimen: CD8+ T cells sorted from blood. The receptors were gathered from an adult with rheumatoid arthritis.

The gene calls are TRBV30 and TRBJ2-7; 10 positions agree with TRBD2. Germline V gene sequence: CDR1 GTSNPN, CDR2 SVGIG (reference sequence). CDR3 length: 14 residues. J gave up 4 bases and V 2 bases, and 5 bases lay outside the gene matches. Here the CDR3 reads CAWSPLAGVYEQYF. In DNA form, the CDR3 reads TGTGCCTGGAGTCCCCTAGCGGGAGTGTACGAGCAGTACTTC.

The V gene is TRBV28, the J gene TRBJ2-7; D may correspond to TRBD1 or TRBD2 (6 bases each). Trimming removed 7 bases at V and 1 base at J, with 14 bases between. This CDR3 has 14 residues. Germline CDR1 reads MDHEN; CDR2 reads SYDVKM. CDR3 loop: CASTRGRNSYEQYF. The CDR3 DNA reads TGTGCCAGCACTAGGGGGAGGAATTCCTACGAGCAGTACTTC. Full variable domain (missing parts from reference TRBV28 and TRBJ2-7): DVKVTQSSRYLVKRTGEKVFLECVQDMDHENMFWYRQDPGLGLRLIYFSYDVKMKEKGDIPEGYSVSREKKERFSLILESASTNQTSMYLCASTRGRNSYEQYFGPGTRLTVT.

This chain uses TRBV10-3 with TRBJ2-7, with D perhaps TRBD1 (5 bases). CDR1 and CDR2 (germline): ENHRY, SYGVKD. This CDR3 is built from 17 residues. Trimming left V 6 bases short and J 0 bases short, with 21 bases between. The CDR3 region is CAIRTFDRFRSSYEQYF. Written as DNA, the CDR3 is TGTGCCATCAGGACCTTCGACAGATTCAGGAGCTCCTACGAGCAGTACTTC.

The chain carries TRBV5-1 and TRBJ1-1, with TRBD1 identical over 7 bases. CDR3 length equals 13 residues. From germline, CDR1 is SGHRS and CDR2 YFSETQ. V trimming: 0 bases; J trimming: 6 bases; junction bases outside the gene matches: 2. The CDR3 is CASSLAGGAEAFF. Here the CDR3 DNA reads TGCGCCAGCAGCTTGGCAGGGGGGGCTGAAGCTTTCTTT.

The chain has TRBV4-1 and TRBJ2-7; D tentatively reads TRBD1 or TRBD2 (5 bases each). V gave up 0 bases and J gave up 3 bases, with 15 bases separating them. This CDR3 is 16 amino acids long. The germline V gene has CDR1 MGHRA and CDR2 YSYEKL. CDR3 in amino acids: CASSQDPGTLDYEQYF. The CDR3 nucleotides are TGCGCCAGCAGCCAAGATCCCGGGACGTTAGACTACGAGCAGTACTTC.